This TCR beta chain came from a study of blood T cells in healthy people across ages. Sample-barcoded 5' priming and a J-beta primer mix drove a second PCR of roughly 6 to 12 cycles. MiXCR, applied by TCRdb to the 5' RACE reads, yields one record per CDR3 protein. The data contain about 630,000 distinct CDR3 sequences, roughly 20% of them seen just once; the ten biggest clones take up roughly 3.4%. With regard to this clonotype: Its antigen is as yet unknown.

V was clipped by 9 bases and J by 4 bases, with 15 bases between them. CDR1 and CDR2 (germline): MNHEY, SVGEGT. The CDR3 is 13 amino acids. Findings of the study overall: Investigators treated diversity estimates from one million T cells as underestimates. Naive and antigen-experienced cells were not separated, limiting conclusive comparison. A greater number of naive CD4+ cells and higher diversity distinguished long-lived donors from aged donors.

Material for sequencing was blood. The chain links TRBV6-2 or TRBV6-3 to TRBJ1-1; maybe TRBD1 (5 bases). The sequence came from a man aged 65 to 79 in good health. CDR3 DNA sequence: TGTGCCAGTCTGTTGGCTGGGACCACTGAAGCTTTCTTT. This codes for CASLLAGTTEAFF.